This TCR beta chain was found in a study of OX40 agonist ivuxolimab in advanced cancers. Turning to the study itself: Given to patients was ivuxolimab, an agonistic anti-OX40 (CD134) antibody. Hepatocellular carcinoma, melanoma, renal cell or head and neck cancer occurred in dose-escalation patients. Of the participants, approximately 36% had some prior anti-PD-1, anti-PD-L1 or anti-CTLA-4 therapy, which was allowed. The dose-escalation cohort was over 65% male, with a mean age of approximately 62 years, ranging roughly 23 to 90.

Using immunoSEQ multiplex PCR, the repertoire was profiled, and TCRdb retains in-frame clones only, with some absent. The sample has 7,500 to 9,500 clones; roughly 70% are singletons. CDR3 length: 16 residues. CDR1 and CDR2 (germline): SGHVS, FNYEAQ. The V gene lost 7 bases and the J gene lost 2 bases, with 17 bases spanning the gap. This chain joins TRBV7-6 and TRBJ2-2, with D perhaps TRBD1 (6 bases). This TCR came from an adult with an advanced solid tumor such as melanoma, head and neck, liver or kidney cancer. The input for sequencing was CD4+ or CD8+ T cells sorted from blood, taken in a trial of the OX40 agonist ivuxolimab. In nucleotides, the CDR3 is TGTGCCAGCACCCTCCAGGGGTACACCAACACCGGGGAGCTGTTTTTT. The encoded protein is CASTLQGYTNTGELFF.